The present T cell receptor (beta chain) was sequenced within a study of type 1 regulatory T cells. This clonotype was detected a few times. TCRdb processed the reads anew with MiXCR; each CDR3 protein has one entry. This table holds about 100,000 distinct CDR3 sequences, roughly 31% found once. CDR3 length: 14 residues. Trimming removed 5 bases from V and 9 bases from J, with 14 bases in between. Germline CDR1 reads MGHRA; CDR2 reads YSYEKL. V is TRBV4-1 and J is TRBJ1-6, with no clear D. The receptor was isolated from a human donor in good health. Material: CD4+ T cells, either the whole sample or a sorted fraction (not recorded which). CDR3 protein: CASSIAHGPSPLHF. In DNA form, the CDR3 reads TGCGCCAGCAGCATTGCTCACGGCCCTTCACCCCTCCACTTT.